The rows below give T cell receptor beta chains drawn from one sample of a study of cytomegalovirus exposure and HLA in healthy donors. Libraries were prepared by immunoSEQ multiplex PCR; TCRdb keeps only in-frame clonotypes and omits some of them. In all, the sample yields tens of thousands of clones. The sequenced sample consisted of PBMCs. The receptors come from a female donor in good health and CMV-seropositive. CDR3s include the opening cysteine and the closing phenylalanine or tryptophan. Each record gives: J gene, D gene, V gene, CDR3 protein, CDR3 DNA. The D gene is left open where the match is weak.

J: TRBJ2-7
D: TRBD1
V: TRBV5-5
CDR3: CASSSAGTGVYEQYF
DNA: TGTGCCAGCAGCTCGGCCGGGACAGGGGTCTACGAGCAGTACTTC

J: TRBJ1-3
D: TRBD1
V: TRBV7-2
CDR3: CASSLAWDSRLSGNTIYF
DNA: TGTGCCAGCAGCTTAGCTTGGGACAGTCGGCTTTCTGGAAACACCATATATTTT

J: TRBJ2-7
D: -
V: TRBV25-1
CDR3: CATSRGYEQYF
DNA: TGTGCCACTAGTCGCGGTTACGAGCAGTACTTC

J: TRBJ1-2
D: TRBD1
V: TRBV9
CDR3: CASSVVPGGKAGYTF
DNA: TGTGCCAGCAGCGTAGTTCCAGGGGGCAAGGCTGGCTACACCTTC

J: TRBJ1-1
D: TRBD1
V: TRBV19
CDR3: CASYGDRMNTEAFF
DNA: TGTGCCAGTTACGGGGACAGGATGAACACTGAAGCTTTCTTT

J: TRBJ1-2
D: -
V: TRBV6-5
CDR3: CASRDMGSSGYTF
DNA: TGTGCCAGCAGGGACATGGGGTCCTCAGGCTACACCTTC

J: TRBJ2-1
D: TRBD2
V: TRBV29-1
CDR3: CSVRVTGTRGTSGSLEQFF
DNA: TGCAGCGTAAGGGTGACGGGAACGAGAGGGACTAGCGGGAGTCTTGAGCAGTTCTTC

J: TRBJ1-2
D: TRBD1
V: TRBV6-1
CDR3: CASREGQGLGYTF
DNA: TGTGCCAGCAGAGAGGGACAGGGACTCGGCTACACCTTC

J: TRBJ2-7
D: -
V: TRBV14
CDR3: CASSPRLGGPSGRGSEQYF
DNA: TGTGCCAGCAGCCCAAGGCTGGGGGGCCCTAGCGGTCGCGGATCCGAGCAGTACTTC

J: TRBJ2-5
D: -
V: TRBV9
CDR3: CASSVDSYQETQYF
DNA: TGTGCCAGCAGCGTAGACAGCTACCAAGAGACCCAGTACTTC

J: TRBJ1-1
D: TRBD1
V: TRBV18
CDR3: CASSPGQDHTEAFF
DNA: TGTGCCAGCTCCCCAGGACAGGACCACACTGAAGCTTTCTTT

J: TRBJ2-5
D: -
V: TRBV5-1
CDR3: CASSLVSGEETQYF
DNA: TGCGCCAGCAGCTTGGTAAGCGGTGAAGAGACCCAGTACTTC

J: TRBJ1-2
D: -
V: TRBV5-1
CDR3: CASSLQPGGYGYTF
DNA: TGCGCCAGCAGCCTTCAACCCGGTGGCTATGGCTACACCTTC

J: TRBJ2-1
D: -
V: TRBV11-1
CDR3: CASSLGTHRSNEQFF
DNA: TGTGCCAGCAGCTTAGGGACTCATCGATCTAATGAGCAGTTCTTC

J: TRBJ2-2
D: -
V: TRBV29-1
CDR3: CSVEGSRLANTGELFF
DNA: TGCAGCGTTGAAGGCAGCAGACTCGCGAACACCGGGGAGCTGTTTTTT

J: TRBJ2-7
D: -
V: TRBV4-3
CDR3: CASSPATRSYEQYF
DNA: TGCGCCAGCAGCCCTGCGACAAGGTCCTACGAGCAGTACTTC

J: TRBJ2-5
D: -
V: TRBV27
CDR3: CASSLNSSPIGETQYF
DNA: TGTGCCAGCAGTTTAAATTCTAGCCCCATAGGGGAGACCCAGTACTTC

J: TRBJ1-2
D: TRBD1
V: TRBV28
CDR3: CASTRGTGGIYGYTF
DNA: TGTGCCAGCACGCGGGGGACAGGGGGGATTTATGGCTACACCTTC

J: TRBJ2-3
D: TRBD2
V: TRBV6-6
CDR3: CASSYLAGESTDTQYF
DNA: TGTGCCAGCAGTTATCTAGCGGGGGAGAGCACAGATACGCAGTATTTT

J: TRBJ1-1
D: -
V: TRBV7-2
CDR3: CASSPRPGTEAFF
DNA: TGTGCCAGCAGCCCTCGCCCGGGCACTGAAGCTTTCTTT

J: TRBJ1-5
D: -
V: TRBV10-3
CDR3: CAISELGDNQPQHF
DNA: TGTGCCATCAGTGAGCTGGGAGACAATCAGCCCCAGCATTTT

J: TRBJ1-5
D: -
V: TRBV5-3
CDR3: CARSLGTGQGGLNQPQHF
DNA: TGTGCCAGAAGCTTGGGGACGGGACAAGGTGGATTAAATCAGCCCCAGCATTTT

J: TRBJ2-1
D: TRBD2
V: TRBV6-5
CDR3: CASSLLADPYNEQFF
DNA: TGTGCCAGCAGTCTCCTAGCGGACCCCTACAATGAGCAGTTCTTC

J: TRBJ1-1
D: -
V: TRBV5-6
CDR3: CASQLLGGGGYTEAFF
DNA: TGTGCCAGCCAACTCCTGGGGGGGGGCGGTTACACTGAAGCTTTCTTT

J: TRBJ2-3
D: -
V: TRBV28
CDR3: CASSFLEGRTDTQYF
DNA: TGTGCCAGCAGTTTTTTAGAGGGTAGGACAGATACGCAGTATTTT

J: TRBJ1-3
D: -
V: TRBV6-5
CDR3: CASSYSPGTIGNTIYF
DNA: TGTGCCAGCAGTTACTCTCCGGGGACAATAGGAAACACCATATATTTT

J: TRBJ2-1
D: -
V: TRBV29-1
CDR3: CSVEDPLRGLHYNEQFF
DNA: TGCAGCGTTGAAGATCCCCTGAGGGGACTCCACTACAATGAGCAGTTCTTC

J: TRBJ1-1
D: -
V: TRBV5-8
CDR3: CASSRRQENTEAFF
DNA: TGTGCCAGCAGCCGCCGACAGGAGAACACTGAAGCTTTCTTT

J: TRBJ2-7
D: TRBD2
V: TRBV2
CDR3: CASSEGLAGAPEQYF
DNA: TGTGCCAGCAGTGAAGGACTAGCGGGAGCCCCCGAGCAGTACTTC

J: TRBJ1-5
D: TRBD1
V: TRBV6-4
CDR3: CASSGQGIQPQHF
DNA: TGTGCCAGCAGCGGACAGGGTATTCAACCCCAGCATTTT

J: TRBJ2-3
D: -
V: TRBV18
CDR3: CASSPITGGGTDTQYF
DNA: TGTGCCAGCTCACCCATAACCGGGGGAGGTACAGATACGCAGTATTTT

J: TRBJ2-2
D: -
V: TRBV9
CDR3: CASSVGEGFDGELFF
DNA: TGTGCCAGCAGCGTAGGAGAGGGCTTTGACGGGGAGCTGTTTTTT

J: TRBJ1-2
D: -
V: TRBV6-5
CDR3: CASSSRTDYGYTF
DNA: TGTGCCAGCAGTTCGCGGACAGACTATGGCTACACCTTC

J: TRBJ1-6
D: -
V: TRBV28
CDR3: CASSLVGSNSPLHF
DNA: TGTGCCAGCAGTTTAGTTGGCAGTAATTCACCCCTCCACTTT

J: TRBJ2-7
D: TRBD1
V: TRBV11-3
CDR3: CASSLEQGSSYEQYF
DNA: TGTGCCAGCAGCTTAGAACAGGGGAGCTCCTACGAGCAGTACTTC

J: TRBJ2-7
D: TRBD2
V: TRBV18
CDR3: CASSVAPPTSGSFYEQYF
DNA: TGTGCCAGCTCAGTAGCCCCCCCCACTAGCGGGAGTTTCTACGAGCAGTACTTC

J: TRBJ1-3
D: TRBD1
V: TRBV7-9
CDR3: CASSLQGAGNTIYF
DNA: TGTGCCAGCAGCCTCCAGGGGGCTGGAAACACCATATATTTT

J: TRBJ1-1
D: -
V: TRBV7-4
CDR3: CASSLGDSMNTEAFF
DNA: TGTGCCAGCAGCTTAGGAGACAGCATGAACACTGAAGCTTTCTTT

J: TRBJ1-2
D: -
V: TRBV27
CDR3: CATGPGSPNYGYTF
DNA: TGTGCCACCGGCCCAGGGTCCCCTAACTATGGCTACACCTTC

J: TRBJ2-7
D: TRBD2
V: TRBV6-5
CDR3: CASSPRTSGTYEQYF
DNA: TGTGCCAGCAGTCCCCGGACTAGCGGGACCTACGAGCAGTACTTC

J: TRBJ2-2
D: TRBD1
V: TRBV19
CDR3: CASIGQGGWTGELFF
DNA: TGTGCCAGTATAGGACAGGGCGGTTGGACCGGGGAGCTGTTTTTT

J: TRBJ2-5
D: TRBD1
V: TRBV7-2
CDR3: CASSYTGAQGTQYF
DNA: TGTGCCAGCAGTTACACAGGGGCCCAGGGGACCCAGTACTTC

J: TRBJ2-2
D: -
V: TRBV6-1
CDR3: CATSRGGTGTGELFF
DNA: TGTGCCACCTCTCGAGGGGGAACGGGCACCGGGGAGCTGTTTTTT

J: TRBJ2-7
D: -
V: TRBV5-1
CDR3: CASSLDSVYEQYF
DNA: TGCGCCAGCAGCTTGGATTCCGTCTACGAGCAGTACTTC

J: TRBJ1-5
D: -
V: TRBV7-9
CDR3: CASSRREDQPQHF
DNA: TGTGCCAGCAGCAGGAGAGAAGATCAGCCCCAGCATTTT

J: TRBJ2-7
D: TRBD2
V: TRBV5-1
CDR3: CASSGGGLSSYEQYF
DNA: TGCGCCAGCAGCGGCGGGGGGCTGAGCTCCTACGAGCAGTACTTC

J: TRBJ2-3
D: -
V: TRBV9
CDR3: CASSPSHGKVDTQYF
DNA: TGTGCCAGCAGCCCCTCACACGGGAAGGTCGATACGCAGTATTTT

J: TRBJ1-6
D: TRBD1
V: TRBV6-6
CDR3: CASSYDREYNSPLHF
DNA: TGTGCCAGCAGTTACGACAGGGAATATAATTCACCCCTCCACTTT

J: TRBJ2-1
D: TRBD1
V: TRBV29-1
CDR3: CSVRQGASYNEQFF
DNA: TGCAGCGTTCGCCAGGGGGCATCCTACAATGAGCAGTTCTTC

J: TRBJ1-1
D: -
V: TRBV4-3
CDR3: CASSQDLRGWGGMNTEAFF
DNA: TGCGCCAGCAGCCAAGATCTTCGGGGTTGGGGGGGAATGAACACTGAAGCTTTCTTT

J: TRBJ1-2
D: -
V: TRBV25-1
CDR3: CASSPGYGYTF
DNA: TGTGCCAGCAGTCCGGGGTATGGCTACACCTTC

J: TRBJ2-1
D: TRBD2
V: TRBV7-2
CDR3: CASSFLTGGQFF
DNA: TGTGCCAGCAGCTTTCTGACGGGGGGGCAGTTCTTC